The next 17 T cell receptor beta chains were all read from a single sample in a study of T cell responses to AZD1222 COVID-19 vaccine. Sequencing used immunoSEQ multiplex PCR; TCRdb keeps in-frame clones, though not all of them. The sample yields about 160,000 clones, about 90% seen once. Here the sequenced sample was peripheral blood, taken on day 0 of MenACWY control vaccination. The source of these receptors is an adult in good health.

The chain recombines TRBV14 with TRBJ2-7; perhaps D is TRBD1 or TRBD2 (5 bases each). V was cut by 4 bases and J by 3 bases, with 13 bases left in between. The CDR3 has 14 amino acids. Germline CDR1 and CDR2: SGHDN and FVKESK. This CDR3 reads CASSRRRDHYEQYF. The CDR3 coding sequence is TGTGCCAGCAGCCGCCGCAGGGACCACTACGAGCAGTACTTC.

The V gene is TRBV7-6, the J gene TRBJ1-6, with D maybe TRBD1 (6 bases). The V end lost 5 bases, the J end lost 0 bases, and 17 bases lay between the germline ends. Germline CDR1 SGHVS, CDR2 FNYEAQ. This CDR3 contains 18 residues. CDR3 amino acids: CASSRNTGFGSYNSPLHF. The CDR3 bases are TGTGCCAGCAGCCGGAATACAGGGTTCGGCTCCTATAATTCACCCCTCCACTTT.

The chain employs TRBV9 and TRBJ1-4; D is undetermined. The CDR3 extends over 14 amino acids. Between the trimmed V and J ends, which lost 4 bases and 0 bases, there was a span of 7 bases. Per the germline V gene, CDR1 is SGDLS and CDR2 is YYNGEE. CDR3 protein: CASSRISTNEKLFF. The CDR3 DNA sequence: TGTGCCAGCAGCCGTATCTCAACTAATGAAAAACTGTTTTTT.

The V call is TRBV5-4, the J call TRBJ2-5; 11 bases are shared with TRBD1. The CDR3 sequence is 13 residues long. The junction had 6 bases not matched to a gene; V was cut back by 4 bases and J by 10 bases. Germline loops: CDR1 SGHNT, CDR2 YYREEE (reference sequence). CDR3 sequence (DNA): TGTGCCAGCAGCCCAGGACAGGGGGCCCTCCAGTACTTC. Translated: CASSPGQGALQYF.

This clone was counted a single time. The rearrangement joins TRBV3-1 (or the pseudogene TRBV3-2) to TRBJ2-1, with TRBD2 matching over 10 bases. Germline trimming cut 4 bases from V and 8 bases from J; bases unmatched to any gene: 11. Germline V gene lookup returns CDR1 LGHDT and CDR2 YNNKEL (reference sequence). The CDR3 sequence is 16 residues long. CDR3 sequence (DNA): TGTGCCAGCAGCCTCCCGGCTAGCGGGAGAGGTGATGAGCAGTTCTTC. Residues: CASSLPASGRGDEQFF.

J is TRBJ2-2 and V is TRBV28; D is uncertain. V lost 7 bases, J lost 4 bases, and 16 bases lay in between. This CDR3 contains 15 residues. The germline V gene has CDR1 MDHEN and CDR2 SYDVKM. CDR3 in amino acids: CASTMGSRSTGELFF. In DNA, the CDR3 is TGTGCCAGCACTATGGGAAGTAGGTCCACCGGGGAGCTGTTTTTT.

The V call is TRBV6-2 or TRBV6-3, the J call TRBJ1-5; no clear D. Germline lookup yields CDR1 MNHEY and CDR2 SVGEGT. Between the trimmed V and J ends, which lost 6 bases and 4 bases, there was a span of 10 bases. This CDR3 is built from 13 residues. The CDR3 DNA sequence: TGTGCCAGCAGCTCCAGAGCAAATCAGCCCCAGCATTTT. Amino acid sequence: CASSSRANQPQHF.

The J gene is TRBJ1-2, the V gene TRBV3-1 (or the pseudogene TRBV3-2), with a tentative D call TRBD1 (5 bases). The CDR3 loop spans 15 amino acids. V shed 0 bases and J shed 2 bases, with 10 bases lying between them. Germline CDR1 and CDR2: LGHDT and YNNKEL (reference sequence). CDR3 DNA: TGTGCCAGCAGCCAAGATTCCGGACACAACTATGGCTACACCTTC. Its translation: CASSQDSGHNYGYTF.

Remarks on this clone: The same CDR3 arises from other DNA sequences in this sample as well. This rearrangement joins TRBV5-1 to TRBJ2-2; 8 bases match TRBD1. The CDR3 has 15 amino acids. Germline lookup yields CDR1 SGHRS and CDR2 YFSETQ. The V segment lost 2 bases and the J segment 3 bases; nucleotides outside the gene matches: 3. This chain's CDR3 is CASSFGQGDTGELFF. CDR3 DNA: TGCGCCAGCAGCTTCGGACAGGGAGACACCGGGGAGCTGTTTTTT.

This chain uses TRBV21-1 with TRBJ2-5; TRBD1 is the table's D call and was not checked against the DNA. TRBV21-1 is a pseudogene locus. CDR3 length: 15 residues. CDR3 sequence: CASSKAQGAGETQYF. CDR3 nucleotide sequence: TGTGCCAGCAGCAAAGCGCAGGGGGCGGGAGAGACCCAGTACTTC.

The chain links TRBV7-3 to TRBJ2-7; 7 positions agree with TRBD1. V dropped 5 bases and J dropped 3; count of bases not matched to a gene: 10. CDR3 length: 15 residues. The germline V gene encodes CDR1 SGHTA and CDR2 FQGTGA. The CDR3 loop is CASSRTGTAIYEQYF. The CDR3 DNA is TGTGCCAGCAGCAGAACCGGGACAGCCATCTACGAGCAGTACTTC.

This chain connects TRBV7-2 to TRBJ2-5; TRBD1 agrees at 8 bases. CDR1 and CDR2 (germline): SGHTA, FQGNSA. V lost 5 bases and J lost 4; bases outside the gene matches: 6. The CDR3 consists of 14 residues. CDR3 sequence reads: CASSKRTGRETQYF. CDR3 bases: TGTGCCAGCAGCAAGCGGACAGGGAGAGAGACCCAGTACTTC.

The table lists this clone with a few counts. The rearrangement uses TRBV7-2 and TRBJ1-2; possibly TRBD1 for D (5 bases). Trimming removed 4 bases at V and 7 bases at J, with 13 bases between. This CDR3 spans 13 amino acids. Per the germline V gene, CDR1 is SGHTA and CDR2 is FQGNSA. In nucleotides, the CDR3 is TGTGCCAGCAGCTCAAGCCAGGGTAGTGGCTACACCTTC. This gives the protein CASSSSQGSGYTF.

The chain combines TRBV21-1 with TRBJ1-6; TRBD1 is the table's D call and was not checked against the DNA. TRBV21-1 is classified as a pseudogene. CDR3 size: 18 residues. The CDR3 DNA sequence: TGTGCCAGCAGCACCCAAGGCGGTAAACAGGGATCCAATTCACCCCTCCACTTT. Translation gives CASSTQGGKQGSNSPLHF.

The rearrangement links TRBV25-1 to TRBJ1-1; D might be TRBD1 (6 bases). In germline, CDR1 is MGHDK, CDR2 SYGVNS. Between the trimmed V and J ends, which lost 5 bases and 2 bases, there was a span of 15 bases. There are 15 residues in the CDR3. CDR3 DNA sequence: TGTGCCAGCAGTAGAGGGGGGGCGATAAACACTGAAGCTTTCTTT. Encoded protein: CASSRGGAINTEAFF.

This clone turned up a few times. The rearrangement joins TRBV5-1 to TRBJ2-7, with a tentative D call TRBD2 (5 bases). CDR3 length: 14 amino acids. Germline V gene sequence: CDR1 SGHRS, CDR2 YFSETQ. The germline V and J ends were trimmed by 0 bases and 4 bases, with 11 bases remaining between them. DNA for the CDR3: TGCGCCAGCAGCTTGGAACTAGAAACTTACGAGCAGTACTTC. Residues: CASSLELETYEQYF.

The chain employs TRBV19 and TRBJ1-5; D uncertain. Per the germline V gene, CDR1 is LNHDA and CDR2 is SQIVND (reference sequence). V lost 3 bases and J 2 bases, leaving 14 bases between the germline ends. The CDR3 has 16 residues. The CDR3 region has the DNA TGTGCCAGTAGTATCCCGGACTGGGAGGGCAATCAGCCCCAGCATTTT. It translates to CASSIPDWEGNQPQHF.